These 2 T cell receptor beta chains were sequenced from one sample in a study of CD8+ T cells in alopecia areata. Investigators isolated RNA and reverse transcribed it into cDNA to act as the sequencing template. Profiling relied on immunoSEQ multiplex PCR, and the TCRdb table lists in-frame clones only, not all of them. The sample records 150,000 to 200,000 clones, approximately 51% being singletons. Specified treatment: oral pan-JAK inhibitor, 5-10 mg twice daily. The starting material was CD8+ T cells sorted from blood, obtained at approximately week 52, from a patient treated with tofacitinib. These receptor sequences come from a human donor with alopecia areata.

This chain connects TRBV4-2 to TRBJ2-7; the D gene could be TRBD1 or TRBD2 (5 bases each). Germline assignment: CDR1 LGHNA and CDR2 YNFKEQ. The CDR3 length is 15 residues. Trimming took 0 bases from V and 3 from J, leaving 12 bases between them. The CDR3 sequence: CASSQEGASYYEQYF. The CDR3 DNA reads as TGTGCCAGCAGCCAAGAAGGGGCTAGCTACTACGAGCAGTACTTC.

The chain carries TRBV5-1 and TRBJ1-1; possible D gene TRBD1, 6 bases. Germline-derived CDR1 and CDR2 are SGHRS and YFSETQ. This CDR3 spans 14 amino acids. V shed 0 bases and J shed 2 bases, with 8 bases lying between them. In nucleotides, the CDR3 is TGCGCCAGCAGCTTGGCGACAGGAAACACTGAAGCTTTCTTT. Its translation is CASSLATGNTEAFF. Variable domain in full (rest from reference TRBV5-1 and TRBJ1-1): KAGVTQTPRYLIKTRGQQVTLSCSPISGHRSVSWYQQTPGQGLQFLFEYFSETQRNKGNFPGRFSGRQFSNSRSEMNVSTLELGDSALYLCASSLATGNTEAFFGQGTRLTVV.